This TCR beta chain was captured in a study of regulatory T cells in long-lasting Graves disease. As to this clonotype: Its antigen is currently unknown. This likely traces to a read error, being one base from a far larger clone.

With iRepertoire HTBI primers and Arm-PCR of CDR3 regions, TCR beta libraries were built. TCRdb passed the multiplex PCR reads through MiXCR, listing each CDR3 protein once. The table lists roughly 420,000 distinct CDR3 sequences, about a sixth of them singletons. Regarding the study as a whole: TRBV28, TRBJ1-2 and TRBJ2-5 were favored in persistent disease.

The CDR3 consists of 13 residues. The germline V gene encodes CDR1 DFQATT and CDR2 SNEGSKA (reference sequence). The ends lost 3 bases at V and 7 bases at J; junction bases unmatched: 9. The time point here: newly diagnosed GD, antithyroid drugs for less than 3 months. Construction of the TCR library relied on RNA isolated from PBMCs. The same data also went into a second study, on T cells in Graves' hyperthyroidism and ophthalmopathy. That publication notes: The study left out patients who had uncontrolled infection, other autoimmune disease, pregnancy or lactation. Every diagnosis used clinical symptoms, serum thyroxine and TRAb, thyroid ultrasound and orbital computed tomography. Also found in blood were most expanded thyroid clonotypes above 0.001.

The TCR sequence derives from a woman aged 25 to 39 with Graves disease. Sequencing used peripheral blood mononuclear cells (PBMCs), obtained at new diagnosis, from a patient treated with antithyroid drugs. The rearrangement links TRBV20-1 to TRBJ2-7, with 7 bases matching TRBD2. The chain's CDR3 is CSASDRDYNEQYF. DNA of the CDR3: TGCAGTGCTAGTGACCGGGACTACAATGAGCAGTACTTC.